This TCR beta chain was sequenced for a study of tumour-infiltrating T cells in Burkitt lymphoma. About the research overall: Overall and progression-free survival were predicted by productive clonality.

The CDR3 loop spans 13 amino acids. V lost 1 base and J 8 bases, leaving 8 bases between the germline ends. Germline V CDR1 and CDR2: SGHVS, FNYEAQ. TCRdb's table, derived via immunoSEQ multiplex PCR, lists solely in-frame clones and lacks some. The table shows some 13,000 clones, with roughly 80% occurring only once. This chain joins TRBV7-6 and TRBJ1-4; D unresolved. What was sequenced was tumor tissue. This receptor was taken from a human donor with diffuse large B-cell lymphoma. As DNA, the CDR3 is TGTGCCAGCAGCTTAGGTGGCACCGAAAAACTGTTTTTT. Translating gives CASSLGGTEKLFF.